Below are 23 T cell receptor beta chains sequenced from a single sample in a study of OX40 agonist ivuxolimab in advanced cancers. The assay was immunoSEQ multiplex PCR, and TCRdb's table has in-frame clones only and misses some. The sample consists of roughly 70,000 clones, roughly 82% of them appearing once. This material consisted of CD4+ or CD8+ T cells sorted from blood, taken in a trial of the OX40 agonist ivuxolimab. The receptors come from an adult with an advanced solid tumor such as melanoma, head and neck, liver or kidney cancer.

The chain is built from TRBV6-1 and TRBJ2-3; TRBD2 aligns across 7 bases. V gave up 1 base and J gave up 1 base; unmatched junction bases: 5. Germline V CDR1 and CDR2: MNHNS, SASEGT. The CDR3 covers 16 residues. The CDR3: CASSEDTGGRTDTQYF. The CDR3 DNA sequence: TGTGCCAGCAGTGAAGATACGGGGGGACGCACAGATACGCAGTATTTT.

This chain connects TRBV11-3 to TRBJ2-2, with D perhaps given as TRBD1 or TRBD2 (5 bases each). The CDR3 covers 14 residues. The germline V gene encodes CDR1 SGHNT and CDR2 YENEEA. V lost 5 bases, J lost 3 bases, and 10 bases lay in between. In nucleotides, the CDR3 is TGTGCCAGCAGCCGGGACCGATACACCGGGGAGCTGTTTTTT. Protein product: CASSRDRYTGELFF.

The CDR3 nucleotides are TGTGCCAGCAGCTCCATGGCGGGGTACACAGATACGCAGTATTTT. As protein: CASSSMAGYTDTQYF. The chain links TRBV7-3 to TRBJ2-3; tentatively, D is TRBD2 (6 bases). Germline V gene data show CDR1 as SGHTA and CDR2 as FQGTGA. This CDR3 is 15 amino acids long. Trimming cost V 4 bases and J 2 bases, with 13 bases left between them.

This clone has at least ten counts. The genes are TRBV5-4 and TRBJ1-4; TRBD1 aligns across 11 bases. CDR1 is SGHNT and CDR2 is YYREEE in the germline V gene (reference sequence). The junction had 5 bases not matched to a gene; V was cut back by 4 bases and J by 6 bases. CDR3 length: 15 residues. The CDR3 DNA reads TGTGCCAGCAGCACAGGACAGGGGGCCTATGAAAAACTGTTTTTT. It yields the protein CASSTGQGAYEKLFF.

This rearrangement joins TRBV2 to TRBJ2-1, with 7 bases matching TRBD2. The CDR3 has 14 amino acids. V gave up 4 bases and J gave up 9 bases; unmatched junction bases: 9. Germline loops: CDR1 SNHLY, CDR2 FYNNEI. The CDR3 DNA is TGTGCCAGCAGTGTATTACGGGAGGCGGGTGAGCAGTTCTTC. Protein sequence: CASSVLREAGEQFF.

This chain connects TRBV19 to TRBJ1-2; D gene uncertain. With 10 bases removed from V and 3 bases from J, the gap between germline ends came to 18 bases. Germline V CDR1 and CDR2: LNHDA, SQIVND (reference sequence). The CDR3 has 14 amino acids. The chain's CDR3 is CATRTPGVDYGYTF. The CDR3 region has the DNA TGTGCCACTCGTACTCCGGGAGTAGACTATGGCTACACCTTC.

The chain carries TRBV5-6 and TRBJ1-6; no clear D. This CDR3 spans 13 amino acids. V was pared by 2 bases and J by 7 bases, with 7 bases between. Germline V gene sequence: CDR1 SGHDT, CDR2 YYEEEE. The CDR3 loop reads CASSFERNSPLHF. For the CDR3, the DNA is TGTGCCAGCAGCTTTGAACGGAATTCACCCCTCCACTTT.

This clone was seen once. This chain uses TRBV6-5 with TRBJ1-4, with D maybe TRBD1 (6 bases). The germline CDR1 and CDR2 sequences are MNHEY and SVGAGI. CDR3 size: 16 residues. The V gene lost 2 bases and the J gene lost 8 bases, with 18 bases spanning the gap. CDR3 bases: TGTGCCAGCAGTTACGACCCCGGGGGGCTTAGGGAAAAACTGTTTTTT. As protein: CASSYDPGGLREKLFF.

The V call is TRBV11-2, the J call TRBJ2-1, with 11 bases identical to TRBD2. The CDR3 runs 17 residues. J gave up 2 bases and V 5 bases, and 8 bases lay outside the gene matches. Germline-derived CDR1 and CDR2 are SGHAT and FQNNGV. For the CDR3, the DNA is TGTGCCAGCAGCCGAGGGACTAGCGGATTCCCCTACAATGAGCAGTTCTTC. It yields the protein CASSRGTSGFPYNEQFF. Full variable domain (remainder filled in from reference TRBV11-2 and TRBJ2-1): EAGVAQSPRYKIIEKRQSVAFWCNPISGHATLYWYQQILGQGPKLLIQFQNNGVVDDSQLPKDRFSAERLKGVDSTLKIQPAKLEDSAVYLCASSRGTSGFPYNEQFFGPGTRLTVL.

The chain employs TRBV21-1 and TRBJ2-7; the D call TRBD1 from the table was never checked on the DNA. TRBV21-1 constitutes a pseudogene. This CDR3 is built from 16 residues. The CDR3 bases are TGTGCCAGCAGCAAACGTGGGTCTCAGGGATCCTACGAGCAGTACTTC. It is translated as CASSKRGSQGSYEQYF.

The chain combines TRBV4-2 with TRBJ2-7; TRBD1 agrees at 8 bases. Trimming took 3 bases from V and 4 from J; bases not matched to a gene: 8. Germline V lookup: CDR1 LGHNA, CDR2 YNFKEQ. The CDR3 totals 15 residues. CDR3 in DNA: TGTGCCAGCAGCCATCCGGGACAGGACAATTACGAGCAGTACTTC. This codes for CASSHPGQDNYEQYF.

The chain links TRBV4-3 to TRBJ2-3; 8 positions match TRBD1. The junction had 10 bases not matched to a gene; V was cut back by 2 bases and J by 6 bases. The V gene's germline CDR1 is LGHNA and CDR2 YSLEER. This CDR3 spans 16 amino acids. CDR3 nucleotides: TGCGCCAGCAGCCAATACGGACAGGGTGGAATGGATACGCAGTATTTT. Residues: CASSQYGQGGMDTQYF.

The rearrangement joins TRBV7-9 to TRBJ2-3; TRBD1 is a possible D gene (5 bases). CDR1 and CDR2 from the germline V gene are SEHNR and FQNEAQ (reference sequence). This CDR3 is 13 amino acids long. V was cut by 5 bases and J by 7 bases, with 13 bases left in between. The CDR3 reads CASSLLSGNTQYF. The CDR3 nucleotides are TGTGCCAGCAGCCTCCTGTCAGGGAATACGCAGTATTTT. The full variable domain, completed using reference TRBV7-9 and TRBJ2-3, is DTGVSQNPRHKITKRGQNVTFRCDPISEHNRLYWYRQTLGQGPEFLTYFQNEAQLEKSRLLSDRFSAERPKGSFSTLEIQRTEQGDSAMYLCASSLLSGNTQYFGPGTRLTVL.

The chain joins TRBV2 to TRBJ1-4, with D unresolved. Trimming left V 6 bases short and J 5 bases short, with 13 bases between. CDR3 length: 14 residues. Germline CDR1 reads SNHLY; CDR2 reads FYNNEI. The CDR3 here is CASSYPGGNEKLFF. CDR3 DNA: TGTGCCAGCAGCTACCCAGGAGGAAATGAAAAACTGTTTTTT.

This rearrangement joins TRBV14 to TRBJ2-7; D is unresolved. CDR3 length equals 12 residues. Germline V lookup: CDR1 SGHDN, CDR2 FVKESK. Trimming took off 1 base at V and 3 bases at J, with 4 bases between the two ends. CDR3 DNA sequence: TGTGCCAGCAGCCAAGTCCGCTACGAGCAGTACTTC. Residues: CASSQVRYEQYF. The full variable domain, rest sourced from reference TRBV14 and TRBJ2-7, is EAGVTQFPSHSVIEKGQTVTLRCDPISGHDNLYWYRRVMGKEIKFLLHFVKESKQDESGMPNNRFLAERTGGTYSTLKVQPAELEDSGVYFCASSQVRYEQYFGPGTRLTVT.

The CDR3 protein is CASSLWENTEAFF. The CDR3 DNA follows: TGTGCCAGCAGCTTATGGGAGAACACTGAAGCTTTCTTT. The chain combines TRBV7-6 with TRBJ1-1; D gene uncertain. Deletions cut 2 bases from V and 1 base from J, with 5 bases between. This CDR3 has 13 residues. Germline CDR1 reads SGHVS; CDR2 reads FNYEAQ.

The V and J genes are TRBV4-3 and TRBJ1-3; D is undetermined. The CDR3 is 16 residues long. Trimming stripped 0 bases from V and 1 base from J, with 10 bases between. CDR1 and CDR2 from the germline V gene are LGHNA and YSLEER. The CDR3 DNA reads as TGCGCCAGCAGCCAAGATTTTGGGGTTTCTGGAAACACCATATATTTT. It translates to CASSQDFGVSGNTIYF.

The chain is built from TRBV9 and TRBJ2-7; the D is unclear. The CDR3 totals 14 residues. Germline lookup yields CDR1 SGDLS and CDR2 YYNGEE. V lost 0 bases and J lost 0, with 7 bases in between. The CDR3 region has the DNA TGTGCCAGCAGCGTAGAGGGCAGCTCCTACGAGCAGTACTTC. This encodes CASSVEGSSYEQYF.

The V gene is TRBV11-2, the J gene TRBJ2-7, with D possibly called TRBD1 or TRBD2 (9 bases each). Trimming took off 5 bases at V and 1 base at J, with 27 bases between the two ends. Germline CDR1 SGHAT, CDR2 FQNNGV. The CDR3 length is 19 residues. The CDR3 loop reads CASSLTGTGLAGASYEQYF. Here the CDR3 DNA reads TGTGCCAGCAGCCTTACCGGGACAGGGTTAGCGGGAGCTTCCTACGAGCAGTACTTC. Based on the CDR3 plus reference TRBV11-2 and TRBJ2-7, the full variable domain is EAGVAQSPRYKIIEKRQSVAFWCNPISGHATLYWYQQILGQGPKLLIQFQNNGVVDDSQLPKDRFSAERLKGVDSTLKIQPAKLEDSAVYLCASSLTGTGLAGASYEQYFGPGTRLTVT.

This chain uses TRBV11-3 with TRBJ2-7; D possibly corresponds to TRBD1 (6 bases). Trimming cost V 5 bases and J 0 bases, with 14 bases left between them. The CDR3 length is 15 residues. Per germline, CDR1 SGHNT and CDR2 YENEEA. DNA for the CDR3: TGTGCCAGCAGCCGTGGGGGCGGAGCCTCCTACGAGCAGTACTTC. Encoded protein: CASSRGGGASYEQYF.

V and J are TRBV29-1 and TRBJ2-3; D not certain. The CDR3 runs 14 residues. Germline CDR1 and CDR2: SQVTM and ANQGSEA. Between the trimmed V and J ends, which lost 6 bases and 1 base, there was a span of 14 bases. The CDR3 spells CSVIVSWGTDTQYF. CDR3 bases: TGCAGCGTCATTGTTTCGTGGGGCACAGATACGCAGTATTTT.

The rearrangement uses TRBV4-1 and TRBJ2-5; D is uncertain. V was cut by 2 bases and J by 2 bases, with 6 bases left in between. This CDR3 is 13 amino acids long. Germline V CDR1 and CDR2: MGHRA, YSYEKL. Here the CDR3 DNA reads TGCGCCAGCAGCCAACAGATACAAGAGACCCAGTACTTC. Its translation: CASSQQIQETQYF.

The chain uses TRBV27 and TRBJ1-2, with D perhaps matching TRBD1 (5 bases). The germline V gene has CDR1 MNHEY and CDR2 SMNVEV (reference sequence). This CDR3 has 15 amino acids. Trimming left V 4 bases short and J 6 bases short, with 18 bases between. The DNA for the CDR3 is TGTGCCAGCAGTTACTCGACAGTACCTAGGGATGGCTACACCTTC. Translation gives CASSYSTVPRDGYTF.